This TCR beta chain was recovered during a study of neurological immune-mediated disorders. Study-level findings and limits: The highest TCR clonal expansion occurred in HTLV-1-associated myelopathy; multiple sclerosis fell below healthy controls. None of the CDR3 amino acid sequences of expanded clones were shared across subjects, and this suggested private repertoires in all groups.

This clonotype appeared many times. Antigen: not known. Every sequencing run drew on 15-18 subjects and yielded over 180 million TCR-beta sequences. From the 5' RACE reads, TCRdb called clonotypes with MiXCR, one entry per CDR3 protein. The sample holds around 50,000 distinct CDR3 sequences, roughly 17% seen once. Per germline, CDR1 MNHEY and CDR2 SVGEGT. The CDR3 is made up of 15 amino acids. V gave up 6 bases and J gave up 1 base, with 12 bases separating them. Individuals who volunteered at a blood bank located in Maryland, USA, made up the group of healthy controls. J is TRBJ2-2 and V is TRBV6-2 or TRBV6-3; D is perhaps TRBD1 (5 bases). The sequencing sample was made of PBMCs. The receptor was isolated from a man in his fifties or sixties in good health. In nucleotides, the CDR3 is TGTGCCAGCAGGACCTTAGGGGAGAACACCGGGGAGCTGTTTTTT. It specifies CASRTLGENTGELFF.